The next 28 T cell receptor beta chains were all read from a single sample in a study of blood T cell repertoires in COVID-19. Sequencing used immunoSEQ multiplex PCR; TCRdb keeps in-frame clones, though not all of them. The sample contains a few hundred thousand clones, over 75% of which appear only once. What was sequenced was peripheral blood. The receptors were sampled from a woman in her thirties with acute or convalescent COVID-19.

This clone was observed a single time. The chain uses TRBV30 and TRBJ2-7; unclear D gene. Germline V gene lookup returns CDR1 GTSNPN and CDR2 SVGIG (reference sequence). Trimming stripped 3 bases from V and 5 bases from J, with 11 bases between. The CDR3 is made up of 12 amino acids. This chain's CDR3 is CAWRQFRNEQYF. CDR3 DNA sequence: TGTGCCTGGAGGCAGTTTCGCAACGAGCAGTACTTC.

The chain combines TRBV21-1 with TRBJ2-1; TRBD2, the D gene given by the table, was not confirmed from the DNA. TRBV21-1 constitutes a pseudogene. CDR3 length equals 12 residues. CDR3 bases: TGTGCCAGCAGCAGGGGGACTTTTGAGCAGTTCTTC. It encodes CASSRGTFEQFF.

This clone was seen only a few times. The chain is built from TRBV6-2 or TRBV6-3 and TRBJ1-6, with D maybe TRBD1 (6 bases). There are 15 residues in the CDR3. Germline loops: CDR1 MNHEY, CDR2 SVGEGT. Trimming shortened V by 5 bases and J by 9 bases, and 17 bases separated the two germline ends. CDR3 region: CASSQRTDGFSPLHF. In DNA form, the CDR3 reads TGTGCCAGCAGTCAACGGACAGACGGTTTTTCACCCCTCCACTTT.

The V gene is TRBV7-6, the J gene TRBJ2-1; 12 nucleotides match TRBD2. The CDR3 length is 15 residues. Unmatched junction bases numbered 8, after V lost 5 bases and J lost 9 bases. Germline V lookup: CDR1 SGHVS, CDR2 FNYEAQ. The DNA of the CDR3 is TGTGCCAGCAGCCGGACTAGCGGGAATAGGGGTGAGCAGTTCTTC. Translating it yields CASSRTSGNRGEQFF.

The chain couples TRBV10-2 to TRBJ1-3; perhaps TRBD1 as D (6 bases). CDR1 and CDR2 (germline): WSHSY, SAAADI. The CDR3 extends over 14 amino acids. The V end lost 8 bases, the J end lost 3 bases, and 14 bases lay between the germline ends. CDR3 sequence: CASGTGLRGNTIYF. In DNA form, the CDR3 reads TGCGCCAGCGGTACAGGGCTTCGTGGAAACACCATATATTTT.

The chain combines TRBV12-3 or TRBV12-4 with TRBJ2-1; perhaps TRBD1 as D (5 bases). The CDR3 is 13 residues long. V shed 6 bases and J shed 6 bases, with 12 bases lying between them. The CDR3, as DNA: TGTGCCAGCAGGGACAACGTACTCAATGAGCAGTTCTTC. It specifies CASRDNVLNEQFF.

DNA of the CDR3: TGCGCCAGCAGAAACAGGGGTCAGCCCCAGCATTTT. Translation: CASRNRGQPQHF. This chain joins TRBV23-1 and TRBJ1-5, with 7 bases fitting TRBD1. TRBV23-1 is identified as an open reading frame with a role that is uncertain. The CDR3 has 12 residues. V trimming: 6 bases; J trimming: 6 bases; junction bases outside the gene matches: 2.

The J gene is TRBJ2-3, the V gene TRBV4-3, with D perhaps matching TRBD2 (5 bases). V dropped 4 bases and J dropped 3 bases, with 20 bases sitting between them. In germline, CDR1 is LGHNA, CDR2 YSLEER. The CDR3 length is 17 residues. The CDR3 here is CASSRKVASLSTDTQYF. For the CDR3, the DNA is TGCGCCAGCAGCCGCAAGGTAGCGAGTTTATCAACAGATACGCAGTATTTT.

The chain joins TRBV6-5 to TRBJ2-7, with D perhaps TRBD1 (6 bases). CDR3 size: 14 residues. Deletions cut 2 bases from V and 1 base from J, with 9 bases between. The germline V gene has CDR1 MNHEY and CDR2 SVGAGI. The CDR3 nucleotides read TGTGCCAGCAGTTACCTAGGGGGATCCTACGAGCAGTACTTC. The encoded protein is CASSYLGGSYEQYF.

V and J are TRBV6-2 or TRBV6-3 and TRBJ1-5; a weak D match, TRBD1 (5 bases). CDR3 length: 16 amino acids. Deletions cut 2 bases from V and 4 bases from J, with 15 bases between. Germline values: CDR1 MNHEY, CDR2 SVGEGT. The CDR3, as DNA: TGTGCCAGCAGTTACGGGGGGGGTGTTGGGAATCAGCCCCAGCATTTT. It encodes CASSYGGGVGNQPQHF.

As DNA, the CDR3 is TGTGCCTGGAGTTCCGGGACTTCTGGAAACACCATATATTTT. Its protein product is CAWSSGTSGNTIYF. The rearrangement links TRBV30 to TRBJ1-3, with a tentative D call TRBD1 (5 bases). V gave up 2 bases and J gave up 1 base, with 9 bases separating them. Germline loops: CDR1 GTSNPN, CDR2 SVGIG (reference sequence). The CDR3 has 14 amino acids.

This clone was seen once. The chain couples TRBV21-1 to TRBJ1-5; the D segment call TRBD1 is taken from the table without a DNA check. TRBV21-1 is tagged as a pseudogene. CDR3 length: 18 residues. Written as DNA, the CDR3 is TGTGCCAGCAGCAGGCGGAAAGGGACAGACACAAAAGGGCAGCCCCAGCATTTT. The encoded protein is CASSRRKGTDTKGQPQHF.

The chain uses TRBV7-2 and TRBJ2-3, with a weak D call TRBD2 (5 bases). The length of the CDR3 is 16 residues. Germline CDR1 is SGHTA and CDR2 is FQGNSA. The ends were cut back, 5 bases at V and 2 bases at J, with 17 bases in the middle. In DNA form, the CDR3 reads TGTGCCAGCAGCCCCACCAGGCCTAGCCCCACAGATACGCAGTATTTT. It codes for CASSPTRPSPTDTQYF.

V usage is TRBV15 and J usage is TRBJ2-1; the match to TRBD2 covers 7 bases. The CDR3 has 16 amino acids. Germline V gives CDR1 LNHNV, CDR2 YYDKDF (reference sequence). Germline trimming cut 1 base from V and 0 bases from J; bases unmatched to any gene: 3. The CDR3 region has the DNA TGTGCCACCAGCAGAGCCCTAGCGGACTCCTACAATGAGCAGTTCTTC. This sequence encodes CATSRALADSYNEQFF.

This chain links TRBV7-9 with TRBJ2-1; the match to TRBD2 covers 13 bases. V was clipped by 5 bases and J by 7 bases; unmatched bases: 11. CDR1 and CDR2 from the germline V gene are SEHNR and FQNEAQ (reference sequence). The CDR3 runs to 17 residues. CDR3 loop: CASSAIRGLAGVNEQFF. CDR3 nucleotides: TGTGCCAGCAGCGCTATCAGAGGACTAGCGGGAGTAAATGAGCAGTTCTTC.

The chain recombines TRBV19 with TRBJ1-3; 7 bases align to TRBD1. Germline values: CDR1 LNHDA, CDR2 SQIVND (reference sequence). Trimming at V came to 5 bases and at J to 6 bases, leaving 7 bases not matched to a gene. The CDR3 spans 14 residues. CDR3 residues: CASSQTGFENTIYF. In nucleotides, the CDR3 is TGTGCCAGTAGTCAGACAGGGTTTGAAAACACCATATATTTT.

The chain couples TRBV2 to TRBJ1-1, with D perhaps matching TRBD1 (5 bases). The CDR3 has 14 amino acids. Trimming took 4 bases from V and 3 from J, leaving 12 bases between them. Germline lookup yields CDR1 SNHLY and CDR2 FYNNEI. CDR3 in DNA: TGTGCCAGCAGTGGGGGCAGCAAACACACTGAAGCTTTCTTT. Translation: CASSGGSKHTEAFF.

The CDR3 spells CASSQESRTSGSSEQFF. DNA of the CDR3: TGCGCCAGCAGCCAAGAGTCCCGGACTAGCGGGAGTAGTGAGCAGTTCTTC. The chain recombines TRBV4-3 with TRBJ2-1; TRBD2 matches 13 bases. The J segment lost 9 bases and the V segment lost 0 bases, leaving 8 bases of the junction unmatched. Germline CDR1 LGHNA, CDR2 YSLEER. This CDR3 is 17 amino acids long.

This rearrangement joins TRBV19 to TRBJ2-1, with TRBD2 matching 7 bases. The germline CDR1 and CDR2 sequences are LNHDA and SQIVND (reference sequence). The length of the CDR3 is 14 residues. Trimming took 8 bases from V and 0 from J; bases not matched to a gene: 4. The CDR3 nucleotides read TGTGCCAGTGCGACTAGCAACTCCTACAATGAGCAGTTCTTC. This translates into CASATSNSYNEQFF. Full variable domain (rest looked up from reference TRBV19 and TRBJ2-1): DGGITQSPKYLFRKEGQNVTLSCEQNLNHDAMYWYRQDPGQGLRLIYYSQIVNDFQKGDIAEGYSVSREKKESFPLTVTSAQKNPTAFYLCASATSNSYNEQFFGPGTRLTVL.

The V and J genes are TRBV5-4 and TRBJ2-3; tentatively, D is TRBD2 (5 bases). The CDR3 runs to 16 residues. V shed 0 bases and J shed 9 bases, with 20 bases lying between them. CDR1 is SGHNT and CDR2 is YYREEE in the germline V gene (reference sequence). The CDR3 DNA sequence: TGTGCCAGCAGCTTGGCCAACCCTTTCCGGGGTCGGACGCAGTATTTT. Translation gives CASSLANPFRGRTQYF.

A single count supports this clone. The chain recombines TRBV19 with TRBJ2-7; 9 bases map to TRBD1. Germline V gene sequence: CDR1 LNHDA, CDR2 SQIVND (reference sequence). V shed 6 bases and J 1 base; nucleotides not matched to a gene: 4. The CDR3 sequence is 14 residues long. CDR3 in DNA: TGTGCCAGTAGCCCCGACAGGGGGTCCTACGAGCAGTACTTC. It yields the protein CASSPDRGSYEQYF. Together with reference TRBV19 and TRBJ2-7, the CDR3 gives the full variable domain: DGGITQSPKYLFRKEGQNVTLSCEQNLNHDAMYWYRQDPGQGLRLIYYSQIVNDFQKGDIAEGYSVSREKKESFPLTVTSAQKNPTAFYLCASSPDRGSYEQYFGPGTRLTVT.

J is TRBJ1-2 and V is TRBV12-3 or TRBV12-4; D is possibly TRBD1 (6 bases). V dropped 5 bases and J dropped 2 bases, with 9 bases sitting between them. This CDR3 spans 13 amino acids. The CDR3 region is CASSQGGNYGYTF. The CDR3 nucleotides read TGTGCCAGCAGTCAAGGGGGAAACTATGGCTACACCTTC.

The chain couples TRBV25-1 to TRBJ2-5; tentatively, D is TRBD2 (6 bases). Germline CDR1 reads MGHDK; CDR2 reads SYGVNS. V lost 1 base to trimming and J lost 2 bases, with 14 bases between them. CDR3 length: 16 residues. The CDR3 nucleotides read TGTGCCAGCAGTGAATTTTCTGGGACTTTTCAAGAGACCCAGTACTTC. It yields the protein CASSEFSGTFQETQYF.

Only a few counts were recorded for this clone. The gene calls are TRBV9 and TRBJ2-7, with 13 positions matching TRBD2. Germline trimming cut 4 bases from V and 5 bases from J; bases unmatched to any gene: 9. Germline V gene data show CDR1 as SGDLS and CDR2 as YYNGEE. The CDR3 length is 16 residues. CDR3 sequence: CASSPHGGLAGNEQYF. Here the CDR3 DNA reads TGTGCCAGCAGCCCCCATGGGGGACTAGCGGGAAACGAGCAGTACTTC.

The chain uses TRBV5-1 and TRBJ2-2; no clear D. The CDR3 is 12 amino acids. In germline, CDR1 is SGHRS, CDR2 YFSETQ. V was pared by 5 bases and J by 5 bases, with 7 bases between. The CDR3 sequence is CASRYGTGELFF. The CDR3 bases are TGCGCCAGCAGATACGGGACCGGGGAGCTGTTTTTT.

The chain has TRBV25-1 and TRBJ2-1; TRBD2 is a possible D gene (6 bases). The germline V and J ends were trimmed by 5 bases and 5 bases, with 16 bases remaining between them. This CDR3 contains 15 residues. CDR1 is MGHDK, CDR2 SYGVNS, per germline. The CDR3 protein is CASSPIADSHNEQFF. DNA for the CDR3: TGTGCCAGCAGTCCAATAGCGGATTCTCACAATGAGCAGTTCTTC.

The V and J genes are TRBV23-1 and TRBJ1-5, with 8 bases lining up with TRBD1. TRBV23-1 is filed as an ORF, its function uncertain. V shed 2 bases and J 6 bases; nucleotides not matched to a gene: 9. This CDR3 spans 16 amino acids. This CDR3 reads CASSQRRHRGIQPQHF. CDR3 in DNA: TGCGCCAGCAGTCAAAGGCGACACAGGGGGATTCAGCCCCAGCATTTT.

This chain joins TRBV27 and TRBJ2-2, with D perhaps matching TRBD1 (5 bases). The CDR3 extends over 15 amino acids. CDR1 is MNHEY and CDR2 is SMNVEV in the germline V gene (reference sequence). V was pared by 4 bases and J by 0 bases, with 9 bases between. This chain's CDR3 is CASSSQGPNTGELFF. CDR3 coding DNA: TGTGCCAGCAGTTCCCAGGGCCCGAACACCGGGGAGCTGTTTTTT.